Listed below are T cell receptor beta chains from one sample, sequenced in a study of CD8+CD57+ T cells in acquired aplastic anemia. TCRdb used MiXCR to reprocess the reads, holding one entry per CDR3 protein. The sample has roughly 250,000 distinct CDR3 sequences, 65% to 90% seen once. Sequencing input: sorted CD4+, CD8+, or CD8+CD57+ T cells (not recorded which) from PBMCs. Source of these receptors: a human donor with aplastic anemia. CDR3s include the opening cysteine and the closing phenylalanine or tryptophan. Each record gives: clone size, J gene, D gene, V gene, CDR3 protein, CDR3 DNA. The D gene is left open where the match is weak. Some rows mark clone size as missing; the rest say once, few, many or name a class of expanded clone.

>NA|TRBJ1-6|NA|TRBV7-9
CASSLAGGADKQYLHF
TGTGCCAGCAGCTTGGCGGGAGGTGCCGATAAGCAATATCTCCACTTT
>many|TRBJ2-3|TRBD2|TRBV5-5
CASSLELAGARKDTQYF
TGTGCCAGCAGCTTAGAACTAGCGGGAGCTAGGAAAGATACGCAGTATTTT
>NA|TRBJ2-5|TRBD1|TRBV7-9
CASQGAGGTQYF
TGTGCCAGCCAGGGGGCTGGGGGCACCCAGTACTTC
>NA|TRBJ2-1|TRBD2|TRBV9
CASSFERSGGCVEQFF
TGTGCCAGCAGCTTTGAAAGAAGCGGGGGGTGTGTTGAGCAGTTCTTC
>few|TRBJ1-2|TRBD1|TRBV24-1
CATSDHGTADGYTF
TGTGCCACCAGTGATCACGGGACAGCCGATGGCTACACCTTC
>NA|TRBJ2-3|TRBD2|TRBV7-9
CASSHAMTSGRQEF
TGTGCCAGCAGCCATGCTATGACTAGCGGGAGGCAGGAGTTT
>many|TRBJ2-1|NA|TRBV5-6
CASSLAEGAYNEQFF
TGTGCCAGCAGCTTGGCGGAGGGAGCCTACAATGAGCAGTTCTTC
>NA|TRBJ2-2|NA|TRBV7-6
CASTLGTGELFF
TGTGCCAGCACCCTAGGTACCGGGGAGCTGTTTTTT
>NA|TRBJ2-5|NA|TRBV4-2
CASSQAEARGETQYF
TGTGCCAGCAGCCAGGCAGAGGCCCGGGGGGAGACCCAGTACTTC
>NA|TRBJ2-3|TRBD2|TRBV2
CASSERGAGGPDTQYF
TGTGCCAGCAGTGAGAGGGGAGCGGGAGGTCCCGATACGCAGTATTTT
>NA|TRBJ2-5|NA|TRBV7-9
CARHGAGRTQYF
TGTGCCAGACACGGAGCGGGTAGGACCCAGTACTTC
>once|TRBJ2-3|NA|TRBV7-8
CASSLAGGPKPQF
TGTGCCAGCAGCTTAGCGGGAGGTCCCAAGCCGCAGTTT
>few|TRBJ1-2|NA|TRBV25-1
CASSFAGLNYGYTF
TGTGCCAGCAGTTTCGCGGGACTGAACTATGGCTACACCTTC
>NA|TRBJ2-7|TRBD2|TRBV7-2
CASSVTSGSGDKQYF
TGTGCCAGCAGCGTGACTAGCGGGAGCGGAGATAAGCAGTACTTC